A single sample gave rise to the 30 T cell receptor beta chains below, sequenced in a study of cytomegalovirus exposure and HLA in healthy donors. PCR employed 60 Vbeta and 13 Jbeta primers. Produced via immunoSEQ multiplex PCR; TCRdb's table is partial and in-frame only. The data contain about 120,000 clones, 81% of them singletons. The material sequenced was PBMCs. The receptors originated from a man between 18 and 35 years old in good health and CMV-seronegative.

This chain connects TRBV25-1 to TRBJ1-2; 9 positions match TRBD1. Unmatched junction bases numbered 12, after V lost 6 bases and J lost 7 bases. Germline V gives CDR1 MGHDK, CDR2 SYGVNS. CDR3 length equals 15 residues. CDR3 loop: CASSPTGGAIFGYTF. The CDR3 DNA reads TGTGCCAGCAGCCCTACAGGGGGCGCGATATTTGGCTACACCTTC.

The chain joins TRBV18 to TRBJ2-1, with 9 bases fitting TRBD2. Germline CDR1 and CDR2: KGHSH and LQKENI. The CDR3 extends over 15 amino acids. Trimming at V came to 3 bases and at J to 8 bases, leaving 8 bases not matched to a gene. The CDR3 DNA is TGTGCCAGCTCACCCCCCGCTAGCGGGGCCTATGAGCAGTTCTTC. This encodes CASSPPASGAYEQFF.

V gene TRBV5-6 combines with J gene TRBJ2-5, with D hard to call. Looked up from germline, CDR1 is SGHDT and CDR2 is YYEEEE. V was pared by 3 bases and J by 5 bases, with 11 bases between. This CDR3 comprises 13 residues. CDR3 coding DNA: TGTGCCAGCAGCTCCGGCGGTGCGGAGACCCAGTACTTC. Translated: CASSSGGAETQYF. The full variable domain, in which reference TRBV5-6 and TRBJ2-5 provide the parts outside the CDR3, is DAGVTQSPTHLIKTRGQQVTLRCSPKSGHDTVSWYQQALGQGPQFIFQYYEEEERQRGNFPDRFSGHQFPNYSSELNVNALLLGDSALYLCASSSGGAETQYFGPGTRLLVL.

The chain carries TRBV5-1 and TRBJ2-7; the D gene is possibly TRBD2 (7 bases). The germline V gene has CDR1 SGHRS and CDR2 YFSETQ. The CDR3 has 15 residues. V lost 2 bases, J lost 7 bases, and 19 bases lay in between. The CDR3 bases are TGCGCCAGCAGCTTCGGGGGCGGGGGACCTCTGGAGCAGTACTTC. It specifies CASSFGGGGPLEQYF.

CDR3 sequence reads: CASRQEGVYNEQFF. In DNA form, the CDR3 reads TGCGCCAGCCGACAAGAGGGGGTCTACAATGAGCAGTTCTTC. The chain combines TRBV5-1 with TRBJ2-1; tentative D call: TRBD1 (6 bases). Germline lookup yields CDR1 SGHRS and CDR2 YFSETQ. V lost 7 bases, J lost 3 bases, and 14 bases lay in between. This CDR3 has 14 residues.

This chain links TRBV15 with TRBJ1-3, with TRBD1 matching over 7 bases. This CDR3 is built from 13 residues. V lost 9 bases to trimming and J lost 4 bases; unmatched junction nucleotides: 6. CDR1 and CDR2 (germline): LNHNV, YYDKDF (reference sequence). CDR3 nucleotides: TGTGCCACGACGACAGGGCACGGAAACACCATATATTTT. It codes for CATTTGHGNTIYF.

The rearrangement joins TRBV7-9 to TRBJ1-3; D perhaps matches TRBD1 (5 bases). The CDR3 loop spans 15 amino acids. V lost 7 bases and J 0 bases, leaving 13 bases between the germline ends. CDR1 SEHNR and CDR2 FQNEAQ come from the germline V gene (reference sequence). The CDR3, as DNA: TGTGCCAGCAAAAGACAGCCCGACTCTGGAAACACCATATATTTT. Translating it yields CASKRQPDSGNTIYF. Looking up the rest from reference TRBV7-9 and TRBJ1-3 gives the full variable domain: DTGVSQNPRHKITKRGQNVTFRCDPISEHNRLYWYRQTLGQGPEFLTYFQNEAQLEKSRLLSDRFSAERPKGSFSTLEIQRTEQGDSAMYLCASKRQPDSGNTIYFGEGSWLTVV.

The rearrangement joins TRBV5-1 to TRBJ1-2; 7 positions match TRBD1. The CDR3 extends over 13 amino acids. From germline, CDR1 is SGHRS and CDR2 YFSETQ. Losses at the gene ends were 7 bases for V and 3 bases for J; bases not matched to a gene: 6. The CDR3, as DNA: TGCGCCAGCCAAAGAGGGGGCGACTATGGCTACACCTTC. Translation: CASQRGGDYGYTF.

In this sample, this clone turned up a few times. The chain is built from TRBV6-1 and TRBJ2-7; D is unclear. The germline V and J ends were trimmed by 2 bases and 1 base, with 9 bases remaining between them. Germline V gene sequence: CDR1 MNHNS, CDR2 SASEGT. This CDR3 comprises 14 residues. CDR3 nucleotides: TGTGCCAGCAGTGAAATTACCGGGTCCTACGAGCAGTACTTC. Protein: CASSEITGSYEQYF.

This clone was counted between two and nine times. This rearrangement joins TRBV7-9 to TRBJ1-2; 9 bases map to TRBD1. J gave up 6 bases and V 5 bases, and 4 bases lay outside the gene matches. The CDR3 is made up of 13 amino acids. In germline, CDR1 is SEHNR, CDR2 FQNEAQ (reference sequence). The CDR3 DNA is TGTGCCAGCAGCCCTCGACAGGGGGATGGCTACACCTTC. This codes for CASSPRQGDGYTF.

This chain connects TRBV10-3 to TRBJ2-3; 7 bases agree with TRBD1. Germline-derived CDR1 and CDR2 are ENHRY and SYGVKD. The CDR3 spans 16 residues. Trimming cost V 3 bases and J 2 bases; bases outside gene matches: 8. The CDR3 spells CAISDPDRRHTDTQYF. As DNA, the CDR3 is TGTGCCATCAGTGACCCGGACAGGAGACACACAGATACGCAGTATTTT.

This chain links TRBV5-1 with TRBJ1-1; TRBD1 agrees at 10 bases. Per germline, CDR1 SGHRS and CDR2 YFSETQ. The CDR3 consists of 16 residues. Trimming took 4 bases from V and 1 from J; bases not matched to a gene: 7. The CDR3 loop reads CASSPGQGVGNTEAFF. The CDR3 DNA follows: TGCGCCAGCAGCCCCGGACAGGGGGTAGGGAACACTGAAGCTTTCTTT. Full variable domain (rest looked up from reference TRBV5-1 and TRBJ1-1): KAGVTQTPRYLIKTRGQQVTLSCSPISGHRSVSWYQQTPGQGLQFLFEYFSETQRNKGNFPGRFSGRQFSNSRSEMNVSTLELGDSALYLCASSPGQGVGNTEAFFGQGTRLTVV.

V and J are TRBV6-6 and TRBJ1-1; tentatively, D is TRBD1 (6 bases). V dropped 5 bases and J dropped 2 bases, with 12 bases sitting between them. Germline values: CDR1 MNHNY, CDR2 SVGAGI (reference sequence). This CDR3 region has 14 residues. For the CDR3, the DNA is TGTGCCAGCAGTCAACAGGACAGAAACACTGAAGCTTTCTTT. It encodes CASSQQDRNTEAFF.

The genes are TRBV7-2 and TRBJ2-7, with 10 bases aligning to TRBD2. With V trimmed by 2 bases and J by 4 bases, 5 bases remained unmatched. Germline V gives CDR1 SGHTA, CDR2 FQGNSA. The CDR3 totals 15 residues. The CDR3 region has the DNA TGTGCCAGCAGCTTAACAGCGGGGGGGCAATACGAGCAGTACTTC. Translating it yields CASSLTAGGQYEQYF.

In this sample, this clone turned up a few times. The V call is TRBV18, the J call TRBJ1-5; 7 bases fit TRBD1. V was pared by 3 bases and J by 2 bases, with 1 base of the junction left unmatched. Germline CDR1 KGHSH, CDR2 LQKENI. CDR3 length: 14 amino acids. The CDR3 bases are TGTGCCAGCTCACCCGGGACAGGCAATCAGCCCCAGCATTTT. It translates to CASSPGTGNQPQHF.

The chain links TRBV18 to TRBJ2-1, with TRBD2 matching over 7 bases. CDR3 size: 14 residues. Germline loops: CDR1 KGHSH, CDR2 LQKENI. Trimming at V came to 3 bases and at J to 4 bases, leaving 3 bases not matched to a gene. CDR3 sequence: CASSPWGGYNEQFF. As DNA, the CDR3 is TGTGCCAGCTCACCGTGGGGGGGGTACAATGAGCAGTTCTTC.

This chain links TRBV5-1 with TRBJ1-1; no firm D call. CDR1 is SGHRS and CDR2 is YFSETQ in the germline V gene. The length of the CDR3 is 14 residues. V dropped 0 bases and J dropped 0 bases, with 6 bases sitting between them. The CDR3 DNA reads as TGCGCCAGCAGCTTGGAACAATTGAACACTGAAGCTTTCTTT. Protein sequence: CASSLEQLNTEAFF.

This CDR3 is CASSLSVNQPQHF. CDR3 DNA sequence: TGTGCCAGCAGCTTAAGCGTCAATCAGCCCCAGCATTTT. The rearrangement links TRBV11-2 to TRBJ1-5, with D unclear. Germline lookup yields CDR1 SGHAT and CDR2 FQNNGV. CDR3 length equals 13 residues. Between the trimmed V and J ends, which lost 2 bases and 3 bases, there was a span of 5 bases.

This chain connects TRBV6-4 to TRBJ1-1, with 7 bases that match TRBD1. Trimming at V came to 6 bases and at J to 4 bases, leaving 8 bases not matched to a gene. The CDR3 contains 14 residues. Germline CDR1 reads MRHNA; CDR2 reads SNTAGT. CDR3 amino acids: CASRTGESGTEAFF. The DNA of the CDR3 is TGTGCCAGCAGAACAGGGGAGTCGGGCACTGAAGCTTTCTTT.

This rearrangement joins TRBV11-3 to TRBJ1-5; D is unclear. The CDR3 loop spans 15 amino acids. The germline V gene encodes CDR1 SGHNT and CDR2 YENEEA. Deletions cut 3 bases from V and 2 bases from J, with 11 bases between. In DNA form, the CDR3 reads TGTGCCAGCAGCTTGATTGCAGCGGGCAATCAGCCCCAGCATTTT. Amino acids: CASSLIAAGNQPQHF. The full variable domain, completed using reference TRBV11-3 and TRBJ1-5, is EAGVVQSPRYKIIEKKQPVAFWCNPISGHNTLYWYLQNLGQGPELLIRYENEEAVDDSQLPKDRFSAERLKGVDSTLKIQPAELGDSAVYLCASSLIAAGNQPQHFGDGTRLSIL.

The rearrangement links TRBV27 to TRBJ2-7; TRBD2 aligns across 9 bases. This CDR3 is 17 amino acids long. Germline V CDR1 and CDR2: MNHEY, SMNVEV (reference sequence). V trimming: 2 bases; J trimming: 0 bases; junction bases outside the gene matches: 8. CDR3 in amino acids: CASSLAAGGGFSYEQYF. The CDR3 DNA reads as TGTGCCAGCAGTTTAGCAGCGGGGGGTGGCTTCTCCTACGAGCAGTACTTC.

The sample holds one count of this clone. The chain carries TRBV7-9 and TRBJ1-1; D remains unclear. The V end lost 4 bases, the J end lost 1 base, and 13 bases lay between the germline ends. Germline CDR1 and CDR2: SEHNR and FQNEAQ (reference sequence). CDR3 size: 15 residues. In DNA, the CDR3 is TGTGCCAGCAGCTCCCTAGGAAGCAGGAACACTGAAGCTTTCTTT. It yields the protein CASSSLGSRNTEAFF.

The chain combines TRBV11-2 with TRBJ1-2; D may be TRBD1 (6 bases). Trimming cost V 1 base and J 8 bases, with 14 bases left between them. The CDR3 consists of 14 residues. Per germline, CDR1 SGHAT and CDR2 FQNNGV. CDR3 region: CASSLAPGAGGYTF. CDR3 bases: TGTGCCAGCAGCTTAGCCCCAGGGGCAGGGGGCTACACCTTC.

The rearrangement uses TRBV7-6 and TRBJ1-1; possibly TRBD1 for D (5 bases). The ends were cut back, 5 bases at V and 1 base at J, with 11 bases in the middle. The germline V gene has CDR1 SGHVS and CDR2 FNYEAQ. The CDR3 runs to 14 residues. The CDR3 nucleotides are TGTGCCAGCAGCCCCCGGGACTGGAACACTGAAGCTTTCTTT. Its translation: CASSPRDWNTEAFF.

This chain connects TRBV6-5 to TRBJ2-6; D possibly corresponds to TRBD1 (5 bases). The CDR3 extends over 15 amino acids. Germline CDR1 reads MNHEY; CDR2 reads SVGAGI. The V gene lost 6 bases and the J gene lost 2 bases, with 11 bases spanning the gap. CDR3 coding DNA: TGTGCCAGCAGACCTCCCAGGGCTGGGGCCAACGTCCTGACTTTC. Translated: CASRPPRAGANVLTF.

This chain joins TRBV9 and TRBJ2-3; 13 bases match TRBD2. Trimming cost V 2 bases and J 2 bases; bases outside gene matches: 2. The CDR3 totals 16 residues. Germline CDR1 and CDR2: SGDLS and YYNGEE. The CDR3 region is CASSVGTSGDTDTQYF. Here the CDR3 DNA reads TGTGCCAGCAGCGTGGGGACTAGCGGGGACACAGATACGCAGTATTTT.

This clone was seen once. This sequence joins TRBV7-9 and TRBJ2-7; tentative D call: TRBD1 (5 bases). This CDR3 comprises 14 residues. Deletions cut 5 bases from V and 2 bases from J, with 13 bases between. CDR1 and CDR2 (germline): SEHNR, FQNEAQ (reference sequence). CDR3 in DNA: TGTGCCAGCAGCCGCACAGGACCCCCCTACGAGCAGTACTTC. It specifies CASSRTGPPYEQYF.

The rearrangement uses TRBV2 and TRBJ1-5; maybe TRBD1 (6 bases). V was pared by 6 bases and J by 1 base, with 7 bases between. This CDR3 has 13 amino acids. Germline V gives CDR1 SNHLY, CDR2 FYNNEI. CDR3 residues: CASRQGSNQPQHF. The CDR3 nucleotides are TGTGCCAGCAGACAGGGAAGCAATCAGCCCCAGCATTTT. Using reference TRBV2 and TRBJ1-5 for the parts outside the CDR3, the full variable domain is EPEVTQTPSHQVTQMGQEVILRCVPISNHLYFYWYRQILGQKVEFLVSFYNNEISEKSEIFDDQFSVERPDGSNFTLKIRSTKLEDSAMYFCASRQGSNQPQHFGDGTRLSIL.

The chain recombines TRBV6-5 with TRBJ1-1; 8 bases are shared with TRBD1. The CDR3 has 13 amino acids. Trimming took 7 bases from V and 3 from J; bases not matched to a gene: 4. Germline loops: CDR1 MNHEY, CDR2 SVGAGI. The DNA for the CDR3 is TGTGCCAGCAACCCGGACAGGGACACTGAAGCTTTCTTT. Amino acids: CASNPDRDTEAFF.

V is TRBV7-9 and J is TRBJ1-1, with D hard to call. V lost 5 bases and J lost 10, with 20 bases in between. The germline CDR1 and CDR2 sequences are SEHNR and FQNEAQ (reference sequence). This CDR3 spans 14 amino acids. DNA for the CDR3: TGTGCCAGCAGCCCAAAGGACTTCGACCGTAGAGCTTTCTTT. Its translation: CASSPKDFDRRAFF.